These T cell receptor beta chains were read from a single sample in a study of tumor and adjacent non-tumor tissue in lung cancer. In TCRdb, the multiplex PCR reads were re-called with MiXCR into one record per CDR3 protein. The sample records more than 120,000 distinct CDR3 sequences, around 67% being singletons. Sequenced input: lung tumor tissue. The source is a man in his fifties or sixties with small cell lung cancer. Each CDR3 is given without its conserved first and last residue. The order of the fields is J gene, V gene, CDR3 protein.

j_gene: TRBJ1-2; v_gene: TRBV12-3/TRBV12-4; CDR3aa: ASSYSRPEVSYT
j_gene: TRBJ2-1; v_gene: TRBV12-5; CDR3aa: ASSLTRLALGGNEQF
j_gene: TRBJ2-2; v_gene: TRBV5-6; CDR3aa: ASTEAAAGVHTGELF
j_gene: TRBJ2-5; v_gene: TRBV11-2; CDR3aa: ASGYIQGLALETQY
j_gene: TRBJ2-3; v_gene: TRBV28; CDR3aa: ASSLWGGKADTQY
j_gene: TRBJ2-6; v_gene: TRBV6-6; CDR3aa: ASSYNLGGAGANVLT
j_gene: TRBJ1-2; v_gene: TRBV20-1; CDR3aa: SARRGQGSGYA
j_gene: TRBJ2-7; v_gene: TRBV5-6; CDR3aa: ASSFQVTYEQY
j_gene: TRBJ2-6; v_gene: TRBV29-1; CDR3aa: SVEGEEGAGANVLA
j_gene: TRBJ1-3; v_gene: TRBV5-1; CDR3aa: ASSLARERNIIY
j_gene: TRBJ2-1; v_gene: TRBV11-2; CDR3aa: TSPPIAGGMNEQF
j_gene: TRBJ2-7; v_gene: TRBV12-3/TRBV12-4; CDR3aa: ASSLGDDSYEQY
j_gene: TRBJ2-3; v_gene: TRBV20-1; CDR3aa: SAPTPRDKATDTQY
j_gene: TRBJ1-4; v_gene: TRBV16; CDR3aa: ASLSATNEKLF
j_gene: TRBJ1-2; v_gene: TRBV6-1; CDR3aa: DSSEQLLYGYT
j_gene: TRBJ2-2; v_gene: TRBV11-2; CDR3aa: ASSWRGMGGELF
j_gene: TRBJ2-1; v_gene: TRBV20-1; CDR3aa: SARDGGSVIVSEQF
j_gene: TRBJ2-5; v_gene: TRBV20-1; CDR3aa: SASTGPQETQC
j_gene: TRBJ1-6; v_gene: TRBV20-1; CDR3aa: TARDPAAESSPLH
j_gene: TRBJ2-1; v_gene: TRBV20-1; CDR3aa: SDRMEVGTRSHNEQF
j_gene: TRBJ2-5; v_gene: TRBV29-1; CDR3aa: SVDRLAGETQY
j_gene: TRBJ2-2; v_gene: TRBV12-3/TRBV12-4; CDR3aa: VSTFRTQTGELF
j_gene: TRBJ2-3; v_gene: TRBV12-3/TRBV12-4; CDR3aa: ASSLSQWDDMQY
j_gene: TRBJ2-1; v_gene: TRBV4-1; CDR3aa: ASSQDIGSAGYNEQS
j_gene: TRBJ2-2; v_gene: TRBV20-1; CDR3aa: SARDRERGTTNTGDLF
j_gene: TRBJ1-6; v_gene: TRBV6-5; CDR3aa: ASSYTGSNNSPLH
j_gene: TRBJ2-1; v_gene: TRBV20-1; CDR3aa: SARETSGIRFEQF
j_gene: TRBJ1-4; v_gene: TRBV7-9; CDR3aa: ASSRRRTGDEKLF